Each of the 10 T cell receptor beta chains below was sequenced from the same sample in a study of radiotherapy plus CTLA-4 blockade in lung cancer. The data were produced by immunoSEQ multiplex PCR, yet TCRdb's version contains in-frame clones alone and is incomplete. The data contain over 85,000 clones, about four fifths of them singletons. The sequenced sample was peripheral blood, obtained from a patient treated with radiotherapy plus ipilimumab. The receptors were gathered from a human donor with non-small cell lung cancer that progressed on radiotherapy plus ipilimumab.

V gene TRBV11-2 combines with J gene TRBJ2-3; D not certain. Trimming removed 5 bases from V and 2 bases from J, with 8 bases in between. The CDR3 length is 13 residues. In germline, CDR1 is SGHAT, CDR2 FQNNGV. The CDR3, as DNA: TGTGCCAGCAGCCCCCTGGACACAGATACGCAGTATTTT. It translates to CASSPLDTDTQYF.

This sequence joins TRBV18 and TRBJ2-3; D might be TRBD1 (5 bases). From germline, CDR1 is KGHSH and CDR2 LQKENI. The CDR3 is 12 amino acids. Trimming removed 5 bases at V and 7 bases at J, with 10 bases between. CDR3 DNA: TGTGCCAGCTCATTTCAGGGAAATACGCAGTATTTT. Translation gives CASSFQGNTQYF.

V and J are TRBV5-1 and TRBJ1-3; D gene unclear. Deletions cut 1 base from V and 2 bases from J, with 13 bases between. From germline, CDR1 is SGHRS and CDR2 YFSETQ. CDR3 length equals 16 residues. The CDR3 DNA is TGCGCCAGCAGCTTGTCTCCCGGGCCCCCTGGAAACACCATATATTTT. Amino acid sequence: CASSLSPGPPGNTIYF.

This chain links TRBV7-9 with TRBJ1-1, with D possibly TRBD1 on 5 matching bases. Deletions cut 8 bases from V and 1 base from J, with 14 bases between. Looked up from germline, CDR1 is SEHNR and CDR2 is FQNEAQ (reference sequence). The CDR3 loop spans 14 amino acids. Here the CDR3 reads CASSSATENTEAFF. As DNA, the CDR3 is TGTGCCAGCTCCAGCGCGACAGAGAACACTGAAGCTTTCTTT.

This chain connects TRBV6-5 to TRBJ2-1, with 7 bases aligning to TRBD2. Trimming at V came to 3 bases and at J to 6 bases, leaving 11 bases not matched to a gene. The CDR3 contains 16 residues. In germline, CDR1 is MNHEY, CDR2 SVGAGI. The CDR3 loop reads CASSYWSTSVSNEQFF. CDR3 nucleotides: TGTGCCAGCAGTTATTGGTCCACTAGCGTGAGCAATGAGCAGTTCTTC.

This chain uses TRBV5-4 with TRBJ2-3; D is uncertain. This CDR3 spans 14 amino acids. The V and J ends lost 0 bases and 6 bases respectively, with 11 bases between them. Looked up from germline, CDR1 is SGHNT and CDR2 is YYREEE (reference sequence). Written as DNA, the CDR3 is TGTGCCAGCAGCTTGGTCCATGGGGTTGATACGCAGTATTTT. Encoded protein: CASSLVHGVDTQYF.

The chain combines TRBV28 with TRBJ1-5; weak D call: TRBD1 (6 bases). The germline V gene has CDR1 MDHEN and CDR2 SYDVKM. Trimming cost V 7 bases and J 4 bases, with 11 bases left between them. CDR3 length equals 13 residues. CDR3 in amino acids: CASMTGRNQPQHF. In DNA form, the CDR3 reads TGTGCCAGCATGACAGGAAGGAATCAGCCCCAGCATTTT.

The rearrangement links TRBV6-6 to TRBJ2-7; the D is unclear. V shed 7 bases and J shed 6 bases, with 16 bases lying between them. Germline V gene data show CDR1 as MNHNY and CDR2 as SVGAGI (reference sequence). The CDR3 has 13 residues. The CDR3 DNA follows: TGTGCCAGCAATTCCGGGTCCCACCGCGAGCAGTACTTC. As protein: CASNSGSHREQYF.

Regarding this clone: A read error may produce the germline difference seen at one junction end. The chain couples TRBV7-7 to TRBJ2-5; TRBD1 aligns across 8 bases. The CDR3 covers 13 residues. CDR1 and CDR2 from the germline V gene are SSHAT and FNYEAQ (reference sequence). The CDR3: CASSLTGVETQYF. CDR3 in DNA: TGTGCTAGCAGCTTGACAGGGGTAGAGACCCAGTACTTC.

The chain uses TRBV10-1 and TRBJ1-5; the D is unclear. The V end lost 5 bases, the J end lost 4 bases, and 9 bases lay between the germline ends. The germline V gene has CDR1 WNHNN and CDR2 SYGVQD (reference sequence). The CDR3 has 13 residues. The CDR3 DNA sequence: TGCGCCAGCAGTCCTGGACGGAATCAGCCCCAGCATTTT. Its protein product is CASSPGRNQPQHF.